The 14 T cell receptor beta chains given below trace back to one sample, sequenced in a study of CD8+CD57+ T cells in acquired aplastic anemia. Genomic DNA was employed as the template in profiling TCR beta VDJ and CDR3. Each CDR3 protein gets one entry after TCRdb re-called the reads with MiXCR. Among just over 400,000 distinct CDR3 sequences listed, roughly 68% were seen once. The sample comprised sorted CD4+, CD8+, or CD8+CD57+ T cells (not recorded which) from PBMCs. The receptors were gathered from a human donor in good health, serving as a control.

J is TRBJ2-2 and V is TRBV10-3; TRBD1 matches 12 bases. Per germline, CDR1 ENHRY and CDR2 SYGVKD. CDR3 length equals 14 residues. J was trimmed by 7 bases and V by 10 bases; bases with no gene match: 7. The CDR3 DNA is TGTGCCACAGGGACAGGGGGCGTCCACGGGGAGCTGTTTTTT. Amino acids: CATGTGGVHGELFF.

V gene TRBV19 combines with J gene TRBJ1-5; TRBD1 might be the D (6 bases). Germline V gene sequence: CDR1 LNHDA, CDR2 SQIVND (reference sequence). Trimming cost V 9 bases and J 5 bases, with 14 bases left between them. The CDR3 covers 13 residues. CDR3: CASTGEGDQPQHF. CDR3 bases: TGTGCCAGCACCGGAGAGGGGGATCAGCCCCAGCATTTT. The full variable domain, its missing parts supplied by reference TRBV19 and TRBJ1-5, is DGGITQSPKYLFRKEGQNVTLSCEQNLNHDAMYWYRQDPGQGLRLIYYSQIVNDFQKGDIAEGYSVSREKKESFPLTVTSAQKNPTAFYLCASTGEGDQPQHFGDGTRLSIL.

This clonotype was seen repeatedly, ten times or more. This may arise from a read error, as a much more abundant clone is one base away. The chain couples TRBV20-1 to TRBJ2-5, with a weak D call TRBD2 (5 bases). The CDR3 loop spans 11 amino acids. V lost 1 base to trimming and J lost 7 bases, with 7 bases between them. Per germline, CDR1 DFQATT and CDR2 SNEGSKA (reference sequence). The CDR3 bases are TGCAGTGCTAGAGGCGGGCGGACCCAGTACTTC. Its translation: CSARGGRTQYF.

This clonotype was found many times. The chain has TRBV30 and TRBJ2-5; D is unresolved. V lost 5 bases and J 5 bases, leaving 9 bases between the germline ends. The CDR3 contains 11 residues. Germline CDR1 and CDR2: GTSNPN and SVGIG (reference sequence). The chain's CDR3 is CAWDFRETQYF. As DNA, the CDR3 is TGTGCCTGGGATTTCCGGGAGACCCAGTACTTC.

The table lists this clonotype with a count of one. At one boundary the junction diverges from the germline segment, which might be a read error. In DNA form, the CDR3 reads TGTGCCAGCAGCCAGACCGCGGGGGCAGGCTACGAGCATTACTTC. Translating gives CASSQTAGAGYEHYF. V and J are TRBV7-3 and TRBJ2-7; perhaps TRBD2 as D (7 bases). The CDR3 has 15 residues. Germline-derived CDR1 and CDR2 are SGHTA and FQGTGA.

As regards this clonotype: A read error may account for a junction end that differs from germline. The chain links TRBV20-1 to TRBJ2-7; D may be TRBD1 or TRBD2 (6 bases each). The CDR3 sequence is 13 residues long. In germline, CDR1 is DFQATT, CDR2 SNEGSKA (reference sequence). CDR3 in amino acids: CGARGAGAYEQYF. The CDR3 DNA is TGCGGTGCAAGGGGGGCAGGGGCCTACGAGCAGTACTTC.

Concerning this clonotype: One end of the junction fails to match germline, which may point to a read error. The chain carries TRBV7-9 and TRBJ2-5; no clear D. Per germline, CDR1 SEHNR and CDR2 FQNEAQ (reference sequence). The CDR3 sequence is 13 residues long. The DNA of the CDR3 is TGTGCCAGCAGCCCCGGTGATACGGGCGAGCAGTACTTT. Translation gives CASSPGDTGEQYF.

In regard to this clonotype: One end of the junction is discordant with germline, which a read error may explain. The chain recombines TRBV7-2 with TRBJ1-6; possibly TRBD1 for D (5 bases). Germline CDR1 SGHTA, CDR2 FQGNSA. This CDR3 region has 14 residues. CDR3 DNA sequence: TGTGCCAGCAGCCCCGGCCGACAGTCCTATGGCTACACCTTT. Translation: CASSPGRQSYGYTF.

Note on this clonotype: The CDR3 ends on some other residue instead of the conserved phenylalanine or tryptophan, so this is likely a read error. No DNA is shown, since the ends of the CDR3 on it are uncertain; the CDR3 is the one TCRdb lists. The chain links TRBV12-3 or TRBV12-4 to TRBJ1-6. The CDR3 sequence runs 15 residues, both termini included. The CDR3 reads CASSTIKEYNSPLQG.

This clonotype was seen a single time. The rearrangement uses TRBV7-3 and TRBJ2-1, with D perhaps assigned TRBD1 or TRBD2 (5 bases each). The CDR3 is 16 residues long. Per the germline V gene, CDR1 is SGHTA and CDR2 is FQGTGA. Trimming cost V 7 bases and J 12 bases, with 28 bases left between them. The CDR3 DNA reads TGTGCCAGCACCCGGGTACAGGAGGAGCAGATCTTCGGGCAGTTCTTC. The encoded protein is CASTRVQEEQIFGQFF.

This chain connects TRBV2 to TRBJ1-4; no reliable D call. This CDR3 is built from 16 residues. Trimming removed 4 bases from V and 5 bases from J, with 17 bases in between. The germline CDR1 and CDR2 sequences are SNHLY and FYNNEI. CDR3 nucleotide sequence: TGTGCCAGCAGTGGCCTTCTCGGGTCGGAGAATGAAAAACTGTTTTTT. Residues: CASSGLLGSENEKLFF.

Comments on this clonotype: One end of the junction is discordant with germline, which a read error may explain. The chain is built from TRBV10-1 and TRBJ2-1, with TRBD1 identical over 7 bases. The J call is in doubt because the DNA end fits TRBJ2-7 better. This CDR3 comprises 15 residues. Germline CDR1 is WNHNN and CDR2 is SYGVQD (reference sequence). CDR3 amino acids: CASSESAGQAIGQYF. CDR3 DNA sequence: TGTGCCAGCAGTGAATCGGCAGGACAGGCCATTGGGCAGTACTTC.

For this clonotype: A clone one base away is much larger, so this may be a read error. This CDR3 is missing its conserved last phenylalanine or tryptophan, likely due to a read error. The chain links TRBV25-1 to TRBJ2-5; tentatively, D is TRBD1 (6 bases). Trimming removed 5 bases from V and 4 bases from J, with 14 bases in between. The CDR3 loop spans 14 amino acids. Germline CDR1 MGHDK, CDR2 SYGVNS. CDR3: CASSKQGFRETQYL. CDR3 coding DNA: TGTGCCAGCAGTAAACAGGGTTTTCGAGAGACCCAGTACCTC.

Only one count was recorded for this clonotype. This chain links TRBV2 with TRBJ2-7; D is possibly TRBD2 (7 bases). The CDR3 spans 13 residues. Per the germline V gene, CDR1 is SNHLY and CDR2 is FYNNEI. The CDR3 coding sequence is TGTGGCCGCAAGGGAGGGGGGGCCTACGAGCAGTACTTC. Residues: CGRKGGGAYEQYF.